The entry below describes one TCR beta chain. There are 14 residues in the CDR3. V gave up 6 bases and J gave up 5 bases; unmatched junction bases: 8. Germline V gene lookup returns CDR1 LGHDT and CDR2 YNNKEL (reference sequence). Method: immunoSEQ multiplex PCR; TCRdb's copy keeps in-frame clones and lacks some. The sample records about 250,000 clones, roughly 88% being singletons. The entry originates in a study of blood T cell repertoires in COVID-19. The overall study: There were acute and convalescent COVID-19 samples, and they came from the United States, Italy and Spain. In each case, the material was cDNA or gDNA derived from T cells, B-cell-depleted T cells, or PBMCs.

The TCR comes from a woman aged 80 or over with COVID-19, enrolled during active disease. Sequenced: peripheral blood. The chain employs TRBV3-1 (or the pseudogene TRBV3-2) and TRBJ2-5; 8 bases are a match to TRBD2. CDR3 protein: CASSRLATWETQYF. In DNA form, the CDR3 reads TGTGCCAGCAGTAGACTAGCGACTTGGGAGACCCAGTACTTC.